A selection of T cell receptor beta chains follows, all from one sample in a study of T-cell memory formation after mild COVID-19. TCRdb recomputed calls from the 5' RACE reads with MiXCR, one row per CDR3 protein. This sample has around 410,000 distinct CDR3 sequences; more than 20% occur once, and the top ten carry around 13%. Sequenced sample: PBMCs or a T cell subset sorted from them (not recorded which). The origin of the receptors is an adult woman who had mild COVID-19 (a few samples of this study predate the infection). Cell type and time point are not known. The CDR3 runs from the conserved cysteine through the conserved F or W. The D gene is left open where the match is weak. Clone size is stated in some rows and not others, as once, few, many or a class when expanded.

j_gene	v_gene	abundance	d_gene	CDR3aa	CDR3nt
TRBJ1-1	TRBV11-2	many	-	CASSFFENTEAFF	TGTGCCAGCAGCTTCTTCGAAAACACTGAAGCTTTCTTT
TRBJ2-1	TRBV3-1	few	TRBD2	CASSHPPPLAGFSEQFF	TGTGCCAGCAGCCATCCTCCGCCACTAGCGGGGTTCAGTGAGCAGTTCTTC
TRBJ2-7	TRBV27	-	TRBD2	CASNPLAGGPGEQYF	TGTGCCAGCAATCCACTAGCGGGGGGGCCGGGCGAGCAGTACTTC
TRBJ2-3	TRBV29-1	few	TRBD2	CSVDPREATDTQYF	TGCAGCGTTGACCCCCGGGAGGCCACGGATACGCAGTATTTT
TRBJ2-1	TRBV18	once	TRBD2	CASSPTSGTDNEQFF	TGTGCCAGCTCACCGACTAGCGGGACTGACAATGAGCAGTTCTTC
TRBJ1-2	TRBV10-3	-	-	CAISERVNRPSNYGYTF	TGTGCCATCAGTGAGAGGGTGAACCGACCATCTAACTATGGCTACACCTTC
TRBJ2-1	TRBV11-3	-	TRBD2	CASSFPQAREWSYNEQFF	TGTGCCAGCAGCTTCCCCCAAGCGCGGGAGTGGTCCTACAATGAGCAGTTCTTC
TRBJ2-1	TRBV5-1	few	TRBD1	CASSLVGQGLGEQFF	TGCGCCAGCAGCTTGGTGGGACAGGGGTTAGGGGAGCAGTTCTTC
TRBJ2-7	TRBV20-1	few	-	CSASPPRNEQYF	TGCAGTGCTAGCCCTCCGAGGAACGAGCAGTACTTC
TRBJ2-7	TRBV19	few	TRBD1	CASSNAGTGGDEQYF	TGTGCCAGTAGTAATGCCGGGACAGGGGGCGACGAGCAGTACTTC
TRBJ2-5	TRBV12-3/TRBV12-4	-	-	CASSPFAVGQTQYF	TGTGCCAGCAGTCCCTTCGCGGTAGGGCAGACCCAGTACTTC
TRBJ2-7	TRBV29-1	-	-	CSVVGGMNEQYF	TGCAGCGTTGTCGGCGGGATGAACGAGCAGTACTTC
TRBJ2-5	TRBV9	-	TRBD2	CASSTTSGDQETQYF	TGTGCCAGCAGCACCACTAGCGGGGACCAAGAGACCCAGTACTTC
TRBJ2-1	TRBV9	few	-	CASSSLREQFF	TGTGCCAGCTCCTCCCTCCGGGAGCAGTTCTTC
TRBJ2-5	TRBV6-5	-	-	CASSYSPRDSETQYF	TGTGCCAGCAGTTACTCTCCCAGGGATTCGGAGACCCAGTACTTC
TRBJ2-3	TRBV29-1	-	-	CSVELQGLTDTQYF	TGCAGCGTTGAATTGCAGGGACTGACAGATACGCAGTATTTT
TRBJ2-4	TRBV20-1	-	-	CSARASLAKNIQYF	TGCAGTGCTAGGGCCAGTCTAGCCAAAAACATTCAGTACTTC
TRBJ2-3	TRBV27	-	TRBD1	CASSRAGGLDTQYF	TGTGCCAGCAGTCGGGCAGGGGGCTTGGATACGCAGTATTTT
TRBJ2-2	TRBV29-1	-	-	CSVEGLGSQNTGELFF	TGCAGCGTTGAAGGCCTCGGGAGCCAGAACACCGGGGAGCTGTTTTTT
TRBJ1-1	TRBV6-2/TRBV6-3	-	-	CASTPSIPVGNTEAFF	TGTGCCAGCACCCCATCAATCCCGGTCGGGAACACTGAAGCTTTCTTT
TRBJ1-1	TRBV27	-	-	CAVQFNTEAFF	TGTGCCGTACAGTTCAACACTGAAGCTTTCTTT
TRBJ2-7	TRBV6-2/TRBV6-3	-	TRBD2	CASTRAGLAGEEQYF	TGTGCCAGCACCCGCGCGGGACTAGCGGGGGAAGAGCAGTACTTC
TRBJ1-5	TRBV12-3/TRBV12-4	-	-	CASSLLRGARGPSNQPQHF	TGTGCCAGCAGTTTACTCCGGGGGGCCAGAGGGCCTAGCAATCAGCCCCAGCATTTT
TRBJ2-7	TRBV12-3/TRBV12-4	few	-	CASRSGVPPYEQYF	TGTGCCAGCAGATCCGGGGTGCCACCCTACGAGCAGTACTTC
TRBJ2-7	TRBV5-6	-	-	CASSPSYRVHVYEQYF	TGTGCCAGCAGCCCGAGCTACAGGGTTCATGTGTACGAGCAGTACTTC
TRBJ1-2	TRBV6-5	-	-	CATAVGFIGTHYGYTF	TGTGCCACCGCCGTTGGATTCATCGGGACCCACTATGGCTACACCTTC
TRBJ2-5	TRBV9	-	-	CASSVVGTIQETQYF	TGTGCCAGCAGCGTAGTAGGGACCATCCAAGAGACCCAGTACTTC
TRBJ2-4	TRBV13	-	TRBD2	CASSPPTSGVLPIQYF	TGTGCCAGCAGCCCCCCGACTAGCGGGGTATTGCCCATTCAGTACTTC
TRBJ2-2	TRBV5-1	-	-	CASSSAANTGELFF	TGCGCCAGCAGCTCAGCGGCCAACACCGGGGAGCTGTTTTTT
TRBJ2-3	TRBV12-3/TRBV12-4	-	-	CASSLSYVTDTQYF	TGTGCCAGCAGTTTATCCTATGTGACAGATACGCAGTATTTT
TRBJ1-2	TRBV5-1	few	-	CASTRRGYTF	TGCGCCAGCACCCGCCGTGGCTACACCTTC
TRBJ2-5	TRBV11-2	-	TRBD1	CASSLRPDRGPETQYF	TGTGCCAGCAGCTTAAGGCCCGACAGGGGGCCGGAGACCCAGTACTTC
TRBJ2-7	TRBV27	-	-	CASSQTQGPLGEQYF	TGTGCCAGCAGTCAAACCCAGGGGCCCCTGGGGGAGCAGTACTTC
TRBJ2-3	TRBV12-3/TRBV12-4	few	TRBD2	CASSPPIIGDYGGATDTQYF	TGTGCCAGCAGTCCCCCGATAATAGGGGATTACGGGGGGGCTACAGATACGCAGTATTTT
TRBJ2-7	TRBV4-1	-	-	CASSQDQADSYEQYF	TGCGCCAGCAGCCAAGATCAGGCGGACTCCTACGAGCAGTACTTC